The 14 T cell receptor beta chains below were found in one sample sequenced in a study of blood T cell repertoires in COVID-19. Clones were read by immunoSEQ multiplex PCR, and TCRdb kept only the in-frame ones, dropping some. The table includes around 200,000 clones, about 84% detected once. The sample taken for sequencing was peripheral blood. Receptor source: a human donor in a cohort sampled during active COVID-19.

This chain joins TRBV7-9 and TRBJ1-3; the D gene is possibly TRBD1 (5 bases). Germline CDR1 SEHNR, CDR2 FQNEAQ (reference sequence). This CDR3 has 16 residues. Trimming removed 2 bases from V and 0 bases from J, with 11 bases in between. The CDR3 DNA follows: TGTGCCAGCAGCTTAAAGGACACCGGCTCTGGAAACACCATATATTTT. The encoded protein is CASSLKDTGSGNTIYF.

This chain connects TRBV24-1 to TRBJ1-1; a weak D match, TRBD1 (5 bases). Germline values: CDR1 KGHDR, CDR2 SFDVKD. The CDR3 is made up of 18 amino acids. Trimming removed 0 bases at V and 0 bases at J, with 16 bases between. The CDR3 nucleotides are TGTGCCACCAGTGATTTGCTTGATGGGGGGACGATGAACACTGAAGCTTTCTTT. Amino acids: CATSDLLDGGTMNTEAFF.

J is TRBJ2-1 and V is TRBV7-9; 7 bases line up with TRBD1. The germline V gene encodes CDR1 SEHNR and CDR2 FQNEAQ (reference sequence). The CDR3 length is 15 residues. Germline trimming cut 4 bases from V and 7 bases from J; bases unmatched to any gene: 10. The CDR3 here is CASSSTGAEENEQFF. The CDR3 DNA reads as TGTGCCAGCAGCTCCACAGGGGCGGAGGAGAATGAGCAGTTCTTC.

The rearrangement links TRBV7-3 to TRBJ2-5, with D maybe TRBD2 (6 bases). This CDR3 has 15 residues. The germline CDR1 and CDR2 sequences are SGHTA and FQGTGA. V was pared by 6 bases and J by 5 bases, with 19 bases between. CDR3 region: CASRISGTAGETQYF. Written as DNA, the CDR3 is TGTGCCAGCAGGATTAGCGGAACGGCGGGGGAGACCCAGTACTTC.

The chain has TRBV27 and TRBJ2-5; D is possibly TRBD2 (7 bases). Germline loops: CDR1 MNHEY, CDR2 SMNVEV (reference sequence). V lost 0 bases and J lost 5, with 13 bases in between. The length of the CDR3 is 15 residues. The CDR3 here is CASSLSGGGGETQYF. In nucleotides, the CDR3 is TGTGCCAGCAGTTTATCGGGGGGGGGCGGTGAGACCCAGTACTTC.

This sequence joins TRBV2 and TRBJ2-2; 9 bases map to TRBD1. V lost 8 bases to trimming and J lost 4 bases; unmatched junction nucleotides: 5. Germline CDR1 is SNHLY and CDR2 is FYNNEI. CDR3 length: 14 residues. The CDR3: CASWDRASTGELFF. The CDR3 region has the DNA TGTGCCAGCTGGGACAGGGCGAGCACCGGGGAGCTGTTTTTT.

This sequence joins TRBV7-6 and TRBJ2-1; D unresolved. With 2 bases removed from V and 4 bases from J, the gap between germline ends came to 6 bases. There are 13 residues in the CDR3. Germline assignment: CDR1 SGHVS and CDR2 FNYEAQ. CDR3 bases: TGTGCCAGCAGCTTAATCAGTTACAATGAGCAGTTCTTC. Translating gives CASSLISYNEQFF.

The chain recombines TRBV30 with TRBJ1-2; no clear D. The V gene lost 3 bases and the J gene lost 2 bases, with 10 bases spanning the gap. This CDR3 contains 13 residues. Germline CDR1 GTSNPN, CDR2 SVGIG (reference sequence). The CDR3 is CAWSLSQNYGYTF. The CDR3 DNA reads TGTGCCTGGAGCCTATCCCAAAACTATGGCTACACCTTC.

The chain is built from TRBV4-1 and TRBJ1-2; D may be TRBD1 (6 bases). Germline loops: CDR1 MGHRA, CDR2 YSYEKL. With 1 base removed from V and 4 bases from J, the gap between germline ends came to 16 bases. The CDR3 spans 16 residues. CDR3 coding DNA: TGCGCCAGCAGCCAAGCACCTCTTCGACAGGTCTATGGCTACACCTTC. Translated, it gives CASSQAPLRQVYGYTF.

The chain's CDR3 is CASSLGAGVSNNQPQHF. CDR3 nucleotides: TGTGCCAGCAGCTTAGGGGCCGGGGTGAGCAACAATCAGCCCCAGCATTTT. The chain recombines TRBV7-8 with TRBJ1-5; D call uncertain. V was shortened by 1 base and J by 3 bases, with 16 bases between the two germline ends. Germline assignment: CDR1 SGHVS and CDR2 FQNEAQ. CDR3 length: 17 residues.

The J gene is TRBJ1-6, the V gene TRBV2, with D perhaps TRBD1 (6 bases). This CDR3 is 15 amino acids long. Trimming took 7 bases from V and 14 from J, leaving 24 bases between them. Germline values: CDR1 SNHLY, CDR2 FYNNEI. CDR3 protein: CASTPWTVEGWTLHF. In nucleotides, the CDR3 is TGTGCCAGCACCCCTTGGACAGTGGAAGGGTGGACCCTCCACTTT.

This clone was found a few times. The chain is built from TRBV29-1 and TRBJ2-7, with 8 positions matching TRBD1. V was clipped by 6 bases and J by 7 bases; unmatched bases: 11. The CDR3 is 13 amino acids. Germline V lookup: CDR1 SQVTM, CDR2 ANQGSEA. The CDR3 DNA reads TGCAGCGTGTCCGGGACAGGAAGATGGGAGCAGTACTTC. This codes for CSVSGTGRWEQYF.

This chain links TRBV6-2 or TRBV6-3 with TRBJ2-3, with TRBD2 identical over 12 bases. Germline loops: CDR1 MNHEY, CDR2 SVGEGT. The CDR3 has 15 amino acids. Germline trimming cut 6 bases from V and 3 bases from J; bases unmatched to any gene: 4. The CDR3 region has the DNA TGTGCCAGCAGCCGGCTAGCGGGGGGGACAGATACGCAGTATTTT. It specifies CASSRLAGGTDTQYF.

J is TRBJ1-1 and V is TRBV19; 7 bases are shared with TRBD1. The V gene's germline CDR1 is LNHDA and CDR2 SQIVND (reference sequence). CDR3 size: 12 residues. V lost 5 bases, J lost 5 bases, and 2 bases stayed unmatched. CDR3 sequence: CASSAQGTEAFF. The CDR3 DNA reads as TGTGCCAGTAGTGCACAGGGGACTGAAGCTTTCTTT.